Each of the 19 T cell receptor beta chains below was sequenced from the same sample in a study of blood T cell repertoires in COVID-19. Libraries were prepared by immunoSEQ multiplex PCR; TCRdb keeps only in-frame clonotypes and omits some of them. The top ten hold 35% to 45% of the sample, which has some 41,000 clones, around 80% seen once. The sample taken for sequencing was peripheral blood. The receptors were gathered from a man aged 40-49 years with active or convalescent COVID-19.

The J gene is TRBJ1-2, the V gene TRBV5-1; 10 nucleotides agree with TRBD1. V dropped 7 bases and J dropped 5; count of bases not matched to a gene: 8. CDR1 and CDR2 from the germline V gene are SGHRS and YFSETQ. The CDR3 is 14 residues long. In nucleotides, the CDR3 is TGCGCCAGCTCCCCCGGGACAGGGGTTTATGGCTACACCTTC. It yields the protein CASSPGTGVYGYTF.

The V call is TRBV6-1, the J call TRBJ1-5; D gene ambiguous. The length of the CDR3 is 17 residues. Trimming took 2 bases from V and 5 from J, leaving 19 bases between them. The germline V gene encodes CDR1 MNHNS and CDR2 SASEGT. The CDR3 spells CASSELSRPRRDQPQHF. For the CDR3, the DNA is TGTGCCAGCAGTGAATTGAGCCGTCCCCGGAGGGATCAGCCCCAGCATTTT.

The chain employs TRBV28 and TRBJ1-2; TRBD1 matches 8 bases. V dropped 4 bases and J dropped 8; count of bases not matched to a gene: 6. The germline V gene has CDR1 MDHEN and CDR2 SYDVKM. The CDR3 extends over 13 amino acids. The CDR3: CASSSDRAKGYTF. DNA of the CDR3: TGTGCCAGCAGTTCGGACAGGGCGAAAGGCTACACCTTC.

V is TRBV11-2 and J is TRBJ2-5; 7 bases line up with TRBD1. The CDR3 extends over 13 amino acids. CDR1 SGHAT and CDR2 FQNNGV come from the germline V gene. Losses at the gene ends were 4 bases for V and 7 bases for J; bases not matched to a gene: 6. The CDR3 sequence is CASSSNRQGTQYF. The DNA of the CDR3 is TGTGCCAGCAGCTCAAATAGACAGGGGACCCAGTACTTC.

The V and J genes are TRBV9 and TRBJ2-7, with a tentative D call TRBD1 (6 bases). V was cut by 4 bases and J by 1 base, with 21 bases left in between. The germline CDR1 and CDR2 sequences are SGDLS and YYNGEE. The length of the CDR3 is 17 residues. In nucleotides, the CDR3 is TGTGCCAGCAGCCCAGTAGTCACAGGGTTTCTTTCCTACGAGCAGTACTTC. It codes for CASSPVVTGFLSYEQYF.

The chain couples TRBV11-2 to TRBJ2-1; TRBD1 agrees at 7 bases. CDR1 SGHAT and CDR2 FQNNGV come from the germline V gene. The CDR3 consists of 15 residues. After removal of 5 bases from V and 3 bases from J, the junction contained 7 bases not matched to a gene. The CDR3 DNA reads as TGTGCCAGCAGCGCCCGGGACAGAGACTACAATGAGCAGTTCTTC. As protein: CASSARDRDYNEQFF.

The rearrangement uses TRBV2 and TRBJ1-1; D is undetermined. The CDR3 spans 13 residues. V gave up 7 bases and J gave up 4 bases, with 13 bases separating them. In germline, CDR1 is SNHLY, CDR2 FYNNEI. The CDR3 loop is CASKEGGVTEAFF. CDR3 nucleotides: TGTGCCAGCAAAGAGGGAGGTGTCACTGAAGCTTTCTTT.

The CDR3 bases are TGTGCCAGCAGCCCACTACGGTACACCTACGAGCAGTACTTC. Translated, it gives CASSPLRYTYEQYF. The rearrangement joins TRBV13 to TRBJ2-7; no reliable D call. V lost 5 bases to trimming and J lost 2 bases, with 13 bases between them. Germline lookup yields CDR1 PRHDT and CDR2 FYEKMQ (reference sequence). The CDR3 contains 14 residues.

The chain recombines TRBV10-1 with TRBJ1-5; perhaps TRBD1 as D (5 bases). Trimming cost V 10 bases and J 4 bases, with 14 bases left between them. The CDR3 loop spans 13 amino acids. The germline V gene has CDR1 WNHNN and CDR2 SYGVQD (reference sequence). The CDR3 DNA is TGCGCCACAAGAACACAGGTTAATCAGCCCCAGCATTTT. Residues: CATRTQVNQPQHF.

The chain is built from TRBV15 and TRBJ1-4; D possibly corresponds to TRBD1 (6 bases). Looked up from germline, CDR1 is LNHNV and CDR2 is YYDKDF (reference sequence). V was cut by 5 bases and J by 8 bases, with 18 bases left in between. This CDR3 has 15 residues. DNA of the CDR3: TGTGCCACCAGCGGGTGGGACACCTCGAAGGAAAAACTGTTTTTT. This translates into CATSGWDTSKEKLFF.

The gene calls are TRBV9 and TRBJ2-1; D possibly corresponds to TRBD2 (5 bases). Deletions cut 4 bases from V and 0 bases from J, with 11 bases between. The V gene's germline CDR1 is SGDLS and CDR2 YYNGEE. The CDR3 is 15 amino acids. The CDR3 spells CASSSGGGSYNEQFF. The DNA for the CDR3 is TGTGCCAGCAGCTCCGGAGGAGGCTCCTACAATGAGCAGTTCTTC.

By sample fraction, this clone is large. The J gene is TRBJ2-7, the V gene TRBV14; D unresolved. The germline V and J ends were trimmed by 4 bases and 2 bases, with 9 bases remaining between them. Germline V lookup: CDR1 SGHDN, CDR2 FVKESK. The CDR3 is made up of 13 amino acids. CDR3 loop: CASSRAFPYEQYF. DNA for the CDR3: TGTGCCAGCAGCCGGGCATTCCCCTACGAGCAGTACTTC.

CDR3 nucleotides: TGTGCCAGCAGCCCACCGGGACAGAACAGTGCTTTCTTT. This sequence encodes CASSPPGQNSAFF. The chain joins TRBV11-3 to TRBJ1-1, with 7 bases matching TRBD1. This CDR3 has 13 amino acids. V lost 5 bases and J lost 11; bases outside the gene matches: 11. Germline CDR1 and CDR2: SGHNT and YENEEA.

This chain connects TRBV11-2 to TRBJ2-7, with D possibly matching TRBD1 (6 bases). The germline gives CDR1 SGHAT, CDR2 FQNNGV. Trimming stripped 1 base from V and 6 bases from J, with 13 bases between. The CDR3 sequence is 14 residues long. CDR3 sequence reads: CASSLAGVLTEQYF. In DNA form, the CDR3 reads TGTGCCAGCAGCTTAGCAGGGGTGCTTACCGAGCAGTACTTC.

This rearrangement joins TRBV7-9 to TRBJ1-3, with D unresolved. Per germline, CDR1 SEHNR and CDR2 FQNEAQ (reference sequence). Trimming removed 0 bases at V and 7 bases at J, with 4 bases between. This CDR3 comprises 12 residues. The CDR3 loop is CASSLARNTIYF. The CDR3 DNA reads TGTGCCAGCAGCTTAGCGAGGAACACCATATATTTT.

For the CDR3, the DNA is TGCGCCAGCAGCCAAGAAGGAGTGGGACAAAAACATGGGCAGTACTTC. Protein sequence: CASSQEGVGQKHGQYF. The V call is TRBV4-1, the J call TRBJ2-7; tentative D call: TRBD1 (6 bases). Germline CDR1 MGHRA, CDR2 YSYEKL. Trimming cost V 0 bases and J 9 bases, with 21 bases left between them. The CDR3 consists of 16 residues.

In its sample, this clone was seen a few times. The rearrangement links TRBV5-5 to TRBJ2-5; 7 nucleotides match TRBD2. CDR1 is SGHKS, CDR2 YYEKEE, per germline (reference sequence). Trimming at V came to 4 bases and at J to 4 bases, leaving 13 bases not matched to a gene. The CDR3 totals 16 residues. CDR3 residues: CASSTMPGGSSETQYF. DNA for the CDR3: TGTGCCAGCAGCACAATGCCCGGGGGGAGTTCAGAGACCCAGTACTTC.

This clone has only one observation. This chain connects TRBV19 to TRBJ2-7; tentatively, D is TRBD2 (5 bases). V was pared by 3 bases and J by 3 bases, with 12 bases between. Germline assignment: CDR1 LNHDA and CDR2 SQIVND (reference sequence). The CDR3 totals 14 residues. This CDR3 reads CASSIERENYEQYF. CDR3 nucleotides: TGTGCCAGTAGTATTGAGAGGGAAAACTACGAGCAGTACTTC.

The chain recombines TRBV30 with TRBJ1-1, with 9 bases aligning to TRBD1. This CDR3 comprises 12 residues. Losses at the gene ends were 5 bases for V and 6 bases for J; bases not matched to a gene: 4. Germline CDR1 and CDR2: GTSNPN and SVGIG (reference sequence). The CDR3 is CAWYRGRSEAFF. The CDR3 DNA sequence: TGTGCCTGGTACAGGGGGCGATCTGAAGCTTTCTTT. The full variable domain, completed using reference TRBV30 and TRBJ1-1, is SQTIHQWPATLVQPVGSPLSLECTVEGTSNPNLYWYRQAAGRGLQLLFYSVGIGQISSEVPQNLSASRPQDRQFILSSKKLLLSDSGFYLCAWYRGRSEAFFGQGTRLTVV.